The present T cell receptor (beta chain) was sequenced within a study of blood T cell repertoires in COVID-19. Study information: Collection of acute and convalescent COVID-19 samples took place in the United States, Italy and Spain.

Per the original methods: Counts of nucleated cells, estimated from reference gene primer amplification, were obtained. Clones were sequenced by immunoSEQ multiplex PCR, and TCRdb holds only the in-frame ones, with some missing. Clone size and the V and J calls come from that table; the DNA yielded D and trimming. The top ten clones hold about 7.7% of a sample with about 170,000 clones, about 80% of them seen once. Those enrolled in Seattle joined during active infection and were followed longitudinally afterward. The CDR3 loop spans 14 amino acids. Germline V gives CDR1 WSHSY, CDR2 SAAADI. The ends lost 8 bases at V and 5 bases at J; junction bases unmatched: 10.

The chain couples TRBV10-2 to TRBJ1-2, with TRBD1 identical over 8 bases. This TCR came from a woman aged 40 to 49 with COVID-19, enrolled during active disease. Sequencing used peripheral blood. CDR3 in amino acids: CASGPGRGLYGYTF. The CDR3 DNA reads as TGCGCCAGCGGCCCGGGCAGGGGGCTTTATGGCTACACCTTC.